These 19 T cell receptor beta chains were all obtained from the same sample, sequenced in a study of Tregs in tolerant kidney transplant recipients. Method: immunoSEQ multiplex PCR; TCRdb's copy keeps in-frame clones and lacks some. Of about 100,000 clones in the sample, 90% were seen once. The material sequenced was CD4+ T cells from blood, taken before the transplant. The receptors come from a human donor who received a combined kidney and bone marrow transplant.

The chain uses TRBV6-1 and TRBJ2-7; the match to TRBD2 covers 11 bases. The V gene end was trimmed by 2 bases and the J gene end by 11 bases; junction bases not matched to a gene: 2. There are 12 residues in the CDR3. The germline V gene has CDR1 MNHNS and CDR2 SASEGT. CDR3 nucleotides: TGTGCCAGCAGTGAAATAGCGGGGGGGGAGTACTTC. It yields the protein CASSEIAGGEYF.

The chain uses TRBV18 and TRBJ2-7; D is perhaps TRBD1 (5 bases). Trimming pared 2 bases from V and 0 bases from J, leaving 14 bases between. Germline-derived CDR1 and CDR2 are KGHSH and LQKENI. The CDR3 is 16 residues long. The CDR3 sequence is CASSPIPGRSSYEQYF. CDR3 nucleotides: TGTGCCAGCTCACCAATTCCAGGGCGTAGCTCCTACGAGCAGTACTTC.

This chain links TRBV5-4 with TRBJ1-2, with no clear D. This CDR3 comprises 14 residues. Germline CDR1 SGHNT, CDR2 YYREEE (reference sequence). Trimming removed 0 bases from V and 9 bases from J, with 15 bases in between. The CDR3 loop is CASSLGREVGSYTF. In DNA, the CDR3 is TGTGCCAGCAGCTTGGGGCGGGAGGTTGGGAGCTACACCTTC.

The chain carries TRBV28 and TRBJ1-1; D is perhaps TRBD1 (5 bases). Trimming shortened V by 1 base and J by 8 bases, and 8 bases separated the two germline ends. CDR3 size: 12 residues. Germline CDR1 is MDHEN and CDR2 is SYDVKM. CDR3 coding DNA: TGTGCCAGCAGTTTATATGGGGGGGAAGCTTTCTTT. Its translation is CASSLYGGEAFF.

This chain connects TRBV6-1 to TRBJ1-1, with D unclear. The CDR3 is made up of 15 amino acids. CDR1 and CDR2 from the germline V gene are MNHNS and SASEGT. V lost 4 bases, J lost 4 bases, and 16 bases lay in between. The CDR3 region has the DNA TGTGCCAGCAGTGCGCTGCTAAGAGGGAGCACTGAAGCTTTCTTT. Protein product: CASSALLRGSTEAFF.

CDR3 sequence: CAWSPRGQPMNTEAFF. DNA for the CDR3: TGTGCCTGGAGTCCCAGGGGGCAGCCCATGAACACTGAAGCTTTCTTT. The chain recombines TRBV30 with TRBJ1-1, with 8 bases that match TRBD1. Per the germline V gene, CDR1 is GTSNPN and CDR2 is SVGIG (reference sequence). The CDR3 has 16 amino acids. V lost 2 bases to trimming and J lost 0 bases; unmatched junction nucleotides: 8. Complete variable domain (other parts from reference TRBV30 and TRBJ1-1): SQTIHQWPATLVQPVGSPLSLECTVEGTSNPNLYWYRQAAGRGLQLLFYSVGIGQISSEVPQNLSASRPQDRQFILSSKKLLLSDSGFYLCAWSPRGQPMNTEAFFGQGTRLTVV.

The chain combines TRBV18 with TRBJ1-4, with no clear D. Germline CDR1 reads KGHSH; CDR2 reads LQKENI. The ends were cut back, 2 bases at V and 4 bases at J, with 8 bases in the middle. The CDR3 has 14 amino acids. The CDR3: CASSPDTVNEKLFF. The CDR3 nucleotides read TGTGCCAGCTCACCAGACACGGTTAATGAAAAACTGTTTTTT.

CDR3: CASRGDSSSGNTIYF. CDR3 bases: TGTGCCAGTAGAGGGGACAGCAGCTCTGGAAACACCATATATTTT. V usage is TRBV19 and J usage is TRBJ1-3, with 7 bases identical to TRBD1. V dropped 6 bases and J dropped 0; count of bases not matched to a gene: 5. CDR3 size: 15 residues. Germline V gene data show CDR1 as LNHDA and CDR2 as SQIVND (reference sequence).

The V call is TRBV5-4, the J call TRBJ2-3; 7 bases map to TRBD1. Germline CDR1 SGHNT, CDR2 YYREEE (reference sequence). The CDR3 is made up of 16 amino acids. V lost 0 bases to trimming and J lost 1 base; unmatched junction nucleotides: 5. This CDR3 reads CASSLGGTARTDTQYF. Here the CDR3 DNA reads TGTGCCAGCAGCTTGGGTGGGACAGCTCGCACAGATACGCAGTATTTT. Supplemented by reference TRBV5-4 and TRBJ2-3, the full variable domain reads ETGVTQSPTHLIKTRGQQVTLRCSSQSGHNTVSWYQQALGQGPQFIFQYYREEENGRGNFPPRFSGLQFPNYSSELNVNALELDDSALYLCASSLGGTARTDTQYFGPGTRLTVL.

The chain carries TRBV2 and TRBJ1-1; D ambiguous. This CDR3 comprises 10 residues. The V end lost 6 bases, the J end lost 3 bases, and 2 bases lay between the germline ends. Looked up from germline, CDR1 is SNHLY and CDR2 is FYNNEI. The CDR3 coding sequence is TGTGCCAGCAGCTACACTGAAGCTTTCTTT. Residues: CASSYTEAFF. Filled out from reference TRBV2 and TRBJ1-1, the complete variable domain reads EPEVTQTPSHQVTQMGQEVILRCVPISNHLYFYWYRQILGQKVEFLVSFYNNEISEKSEIFDDQFSVERPDGSNFTLKIRSTKLEDSAMYFCASSYTEAFFGQGTRLTVV.

The rearrangement uses TRBV5-1 and TRBJ2-5, with a possible D match to TRBD1 (6 bases). This CDR3 is built from 14 residues. With 4 bases removed from V and 5 bases from J, the gap between germline ends came to 15 bases. CDR1 is SGHRS and CDR2 is YFSETQ in the germline V gene. CDR3 amino acids: CASSPTQGRETQYF. The CDR3, as DNA: TGCGCCAGCAGCCCTACCCAGGGGCGGGAGACCCAGTACTTC.

The chain links TRBV7-8 to TRBJ2-5, with D perhaps TRBD2 (5 bases). Trimming pared 2 bases from V and 5 bases from J, leaving 12 bases between. CDR3 length: 14 amino acids. Germline V gene sequence: CDR1 SGHVS, CDR2 FQNEAQ. Here the CDR3 DNA reads TGTGCCAGCAGCTTAAGGACCCCGGGGGAGACCCAGTACTTC. Amino acids: CASSLRTPGETQYF.

J is TRBJ2-7 and V is TRBV18, with D perhaps TRBD1 (6 bases). Germline V gene data show CDR1 as KGHSH and CDR2 as LQKENI. The CDR3 contains 13 residues. Trimming took off 6 bases at V and 2 bases at J, with 11 bases between the two ends. The CDR3: CASSPTGPYEQYF. The CDR3 coding sequence is TGTGCCAGCTCGCCCACAGGGCCCTACGAGCAGTACTTC.

This chain links TRBV7-2 with TRBJ1-1, with D uncertain. The CDR3 has 14 residues. V was trimmed by 2 bases and J by 4 bases, leaving 11 bases between them. Germline V lookup: CDR1 SGHTA, CDR2 FQGNSA. CDR3 protein: CASSLTRWSTEAFF. CDR3 sequence (DNA): TGTGCCAGCAGCTTAACCCGTTGGAGCACTGAAGCTTTCTTT. The variable domain in full, completed from reference TRBV7-2 and TRBJ1-1, reads GAGVSQSPSNKVTEKGKDVELRCDPISGHTALYWYRQSLGQGLEFLIYFQGNSAPDKSGLPSDRFSAERTGGSVSTLTIQRTQQEDSAVYLCASSLTRWSTEAFFGQGTRLTVV.

The chain links TRBV10-3 to TRBJ1-2; no definite D call. The CDR3 covers 12 residues. Per the germline V gene, CDR1 is ENHRY and CDR2 is SYGVKD. The CDR3 region has the DNA TGTGGGGTATGGAGTACTAACTATGGCTACACCTTC. This gives the protein CGVWSTNYGYTF.

This chain links TRBV11-2 with TRBJ2-7; D unresolved. Looked up from germline, CDR1 is SGHAT and CDR2 is FQNNGV. CDR3 length equals 14 residues. With 1 base removed from V and 6 bases from J, the gap between germline ends came to 13 bases. CDR3 residues: CASSLGARLSEQYF. The CDR3 bases are TGTGCCAGCAGCTTAGGAGCTAGATTGAGCGAGCAGTACTTC.

The V and J genes are TRBV6-5 and TRBJ2-7; D not certain. The CDR3 totals 15 residues. V lost 6 bases and J lost 3, with 18 bases in between. CDR1 and CDR2 from the germline V gene are MNHEY and SVGAGI. The CDR3 region has the DNA TGTGCCAGCAGCCCAGACTTCTTTTTGGACTACGAGCAGTACTTC. This sequence encodes CASSPDFFLDYEQYF.

The V and J genes are TRBV27 and TRBJ2-3; 14 nucleotides agree with TRBD2. J was trimmed by 4 bases and V by 10 bases; bases with no gene match: 4. Germline values: CDR1 MNHEY, CDR2 SMNVEV (reference sequence). This CDR3 contains 14 residues. The CDR3 sequence is CATGTSGSPDTQYF. Written as DNA, the CDR3 is TGTGCCACCGGGACTAGCGGGAGCCCAGATACGCAGTATTTT.

The chain joins TRBV7-2 to TRBJ2-7, with 9 positions matching TRBD1. CDR3 length equals 15 residues. Unmatched junction bases numbered 6, after V lost 1 base and J lost 5 bases. Looked up from germline, CDR1 is SGHTA and CDR2 is FQGNSA. Here the CDR3 reads CASSLVRTGVDEQYF. The CDR3 bases are TGTGCCAGCAGCTTAGTTCGGACAGGGGTAGACGAGCAGTACTTC.